The clone carrying this TCR beta chain was counted a single time. As yet, its antigen is unknown. Measured with immunoSEQ multiplex PCR; TCRdb has only the in-frame clones, and not every one. The top ten clones hold over 4% of a sample with approximately 120,000 clones, around 87% of them seen once. This entry belongs to a study of T cell responses to AZD1222 COVID-19 vaccine. The CDR3 covers 15 residues. CDR1 is SGHTA, CDR2 FQGNSA, per germline. Trimming removed 4 bases at V and 6 bases at J, with 19 bases between. Study-wide points: In a largely white British group with more females than males, clonal diversity was possibly underestimated. An increase in Spike-specific TCR breadth and depth was observed after two AZD1222 doses.

This clonotype was sampled from an adult in good health. This chain joins TRBV7-2 and TRBJ2-7; TRBD2 might be the D (6 bases). Sequenced material: peripheral blood, taken on day 0 of AZD1222 vaccination. The CDR3 loop is CASSWGLLISSEQYF. CDR3 sequence (DNA): TGTGCCAGCAGCTGGGGACTCCTTATCTCGTCCGAGCAGTACTTC. Supplemented by reference TRBV7-2 and TRBJ2-7, the full variable domain reads GAGVSQSPSNKVTEKGKDVELRCDPISGHTALYWYRQSLGQGLEFLIYFQGNSAPDKSGLPSDRFSAERTGGSVSTLTIQRTQQEDSAVYLCASSWGLLISSEQYFGPGTRLTVT.